One and the same sample provided the 11 T cell receptor beta chains below, sequenced in a study of identical twins. In TCRdb, the 5' RACE reads were re-called with MiXCR into one record per CDR3 protein. The data hold fewer than 500,000 distinct CDR3 sequences, with approximately 14% observed a single time. These sequences were also reported in another study, on yellow fever vaccine responses in identical twins.

Sequenced sample: CD4+ T cells sorted from blood. The receptors originated from a young woman in good health.

This clonotype has just a few counts. The V and J genes are TRBV7-2 and TRBJ2-5, with D possibly called TRBD1 or TRBD2 (5 bases each). The CDR3 is made up of 12 amino acids. Germline V gives CDR1 SGHTA, CDR2 FQGNSA. V was clipped by 4 bases and J by 2 bases, with 5 bases between them. CDR3 sequence reads: CASSWGQETQYF. The CDR3 DNA reads as TGTGCCAGCAGCTGGGGGCAAGAGACCCAGTACTTC. Based on the CDR3 plus reference TRBV7-2 and TRBJ2-5, the full variable domain is GAGVSQSPSNKVTEKGKDVELRCDPISGHTALYWYRQSLGQGLEFLIYFQGNSAPDKSGLPSDRFSAERTGGSVSTLTIQRTQQEDSAVYLCASSWGQETQYFGPGTRLLVL.

This clonotype has more than one count but fewer than ten. The genes are TRBV7-2 and TRBJ1-1; TRBD1 might be the D (5 bases). The germline V and J ends were trimmed by 8 bases and 1 base, with 11 bases remaining between them. The germline CDR1 and CDR2 sequences are SGHTA and FQGNSA. The CDR3 has 13 residues. The CDR3 region is CASSGHPNTEAFF. CDR3 coding DNA: TGTGCCAGCTCAGGACACCCGAACACTGAAGCTTTCTTT.

The rearrangement links TRBV5-1 to TRBJ2-1; tentatively, D is TRBD1 or TRBD2 (6 bases each). The CDR3 is made up of 12 amino acids. Germline CDR1 SGHRS, CDR2 YFSETQ. Trimming stripped 1 base from V and 8 bases from J, with 7 bases between. CDR3 in amino acids: CASSLRGHEQFF. CDR3 in DNA: TGCGCCAGCAGCTTGCGGGGGCATGAGCAGTTCTTC.

Ten or more counts support this clonotype. The chain combines TRBV12-3 or TRBV12-4 with TRBJ2-1, with 12 positions matching TRBD2. V lost 2 bases, J lost 8 bases, and 7 bases stayed unmatched. The CDR3 is made up of 16 amino acids. CDR3 coding DNA: TGTGCCAGCAGTTTACAAATGACTAGCGGGAGCCATGAGCAGTTCTTC. Translated: CASSLQMTSGSHEQFF.

Of note for this clonotype: This sequence may be a read error, since a much larger clone differs from it by one base. The chain combines TRBV20-1 with TRBJ2-3; D might be TRBD2 (5 bases). Germline loops: CDR1 DFQATT, CDR2 SNEGSKA (reference sequence). Trimming removed 7 bases at V and 4 bases at J, with 9 bases between. CDR3 length: 11 residues. CDR3 sequence reads: CSVLLADTQYF. CDR3 nucleotides: TGCAGTGTTCTACTAGCAGATACGCAGTATTTT.

This clonotype was observed many times. The rearrangement uses TRBV5-1 and TRBJ2-1; 11 positions match TRBD2. Trimming removed 2 bases from V and 0 bases from J; junction bases left unmatched: 7. The CDR3 covers 18 residues. Germline V gene sequence: CDR1 SGHRS, CDR2 YFSETQ. CDR3 nucleotides: TGCGCCAGCAGCTTTCCGGGACTAGCGGCGAGCTCCTACAATGAGCAGTTCTTC. Its translation is CASSFPGLAASSYNEQFF.

The chain carries TRBV15 and TRBJ2-3; TRBD2 matches at 10 bases. Germline values: CDR1 LNHNV, CDR2 YYDKDF (reference sequence). The V gene end was trimmed by 0 bases and the J gene end by 3 bases; junction bases not matched to a gene: 9. This CDR3 is built from 18 residues. For the CDR3, the DNA is TGTGCCACCAGCAGAGATCGTCGACAGCGGGAGGGGACAGATACGCAGTATTTT. Protein: CATSRDRRQREGTDTQYF.

This clonotype showed up just a few times. J is TRBJ2-2 and V is TRBV10-3; 8 bases are shared with TRBD2. The CDR3 runs to 17 residues. V was pared by 7 bases and J by 4 bases, with 14 bases of the junction left unmatched. Germline V gene sequence: CDR1 ENHRY, CDR2 SYGVKD. This chain's CDR3 is CAIKSVERGLVTGELFF. The CDR3 DNA reads TGTGCCATCAAGAGCGTGGAGCGGGGGCTCGTCACCGGGGAGCTGTTTTTT.

The chain employs TRBV2 and TRBJ2-7, with 9 bases identical to TRBD1. V trimming: 4 bases; J trimming: 6 bases; junction bases outside the gene matches: 7. The germline V gene has CDR1 SNHLY and CDR2 FYNNEI. This CDR3 comprises 14 residues. CDR3 in amino acids: CASSGHTGGSEQYF. In DNA, the CDR3 is TGTGCCAGCAGTGGTCATACAGGGGGCTCCGAGCAGTACTTC.

As regards this clonotype: Compared with germline, one end of the junction differs, possibly owing to a read error. This sequence joins TRBV25-1 and TRBJ1-2; D perhaps matches TRBD1 (5 bases). Germline V gene sequence: CDR1 MGHDK, CDR2 SYGVNS. The CDR3 has 15 residues. CDR3 DNA: TGTGCCAGCGGGGCTTTCCGGGCCCGGTGCTATAGCTACACCTTC. Protein: CASGAFRARCYSYTF.

The chain couples TRBV6-2 or TRBV6-3 to TRBJ2-3; D gene uncertain. Trimming left V 4 bases short and J 2 bases short, with 13 bases between. CDR1 MNHEY and CDR2 SVGEGT come from the germline V gene. The CDR3 has 15 amino acids. The CDR3 DNA sequence: TGTGCCAGCAGTTCCCCCCGGTCGCACACAGATACGCAGTATTTT. Translating it yields CASSSPRSHTDTQYF.